This entry is about one T cell receptor (beta chain). It lacks a known antigen. The record originates from a study of human CD8 memory T cell subsets (TCRdb year 2020). General notes on the study: The clonal relationships among stem-like (TSTEM), progenitor exhausted-like (TPEX) and effector memory CD8+ T cell subsets were assessed by comparing the TCRbeta repertoires of these subsets. Six or seven donors each provided TSTEM, TPEX and effector memory subsets, from which TCRbeta repertoires were obtained.

Density gradient separation was used to isolate peripheral blood mononuclear cells from healthy donor buffy coats. Negative magnetic separation using EasySep or MojoSort CD8+ T cell isolation kits was how the study enriched total CD8+ T cells. For each subset, total RNA was extracted using an RNeasy Mini Kit from duplicate vials of 150,000 sorted CD8+ T cells. The PBMCs were used either fresh or after being cryopreserved in fetal bovine serum with around 9.3% DMSO. CD8+ T cell subsets were sorted to purity by fluorescence-activated cell sorting on a FACSAria III. Overall study outcomes, separate from this receptor: The stem-like TSTEM and TPEX subsets each shared clonotypes with effector memory cells, but the TSTEM and TPEX repertoires had minimal overlap with each other, suggesting distinct antigen spectra. Only TCRbeta chains were sequenced, and repertoire comparisons were based on 5 to 7 donors, with testing performed by paired t-tests and Bonferroni correction. Based on Chao1 estimates, TSTEM subsets appeared to have greater repertoire diversity than TPEX subsets, which could potentially reflect a broader range of specificities. Similarly high normalized Shannon-Wiener diversity was shown by TSTEM and TPEX subsets, whereas comparatively lower diversity was seen in effector memory subsets.

As encoded in the germline V gene, CDR1 is SGHDT while CDR2 is YYEEEE. From its cysteine to its phenylalanine, the CDR3 spans 16 amino acids. The coding DNA is unavailable. A Human TCR Profiling Kit was used to prepare UMI-labeled 5' RACE TCRbeta libraries. Every TCRbeta library was prepared in parallel with an identical number of PCR cycles. The authors' analysis ran thus. The number of functional CDR3beta clonotypes in each TCRbeta library ranged from roughly 2,900 to 20,000. MIGEC 1.2.9 was used for UMI extraction and consensus assembly, with at least three reads per UMI being required. MiXCR 3.0.3 was used to extract the in-frame CDR3beta repertoires. After each sample was downsampled to 42,000 randomly selected UMIs, diversity metrics were computed in VDJtools 1.2.1. For each sample pair, the repertoire overlap metrics D, R and F2 were calculated in VDJtools using the top 3,000 clones. Once TCRdb had reprocessed the reads, it stored one entry per CDR3 protein sequence and supplied no DNA. TCRdb, not the original authors, processed these V and J calls. The sample table records about 20,000 distinct CDR3 sequences. 5.4% of the sample is in the top ten clones.

The specimen was CD8+ T cells from PBMCs. This TCR was recovered from a human donor in good health. The sequence joins TRBV5-6 to TRBJ2-7. This receptor has the CDR3 CASSLFLAVQTYEQYF.